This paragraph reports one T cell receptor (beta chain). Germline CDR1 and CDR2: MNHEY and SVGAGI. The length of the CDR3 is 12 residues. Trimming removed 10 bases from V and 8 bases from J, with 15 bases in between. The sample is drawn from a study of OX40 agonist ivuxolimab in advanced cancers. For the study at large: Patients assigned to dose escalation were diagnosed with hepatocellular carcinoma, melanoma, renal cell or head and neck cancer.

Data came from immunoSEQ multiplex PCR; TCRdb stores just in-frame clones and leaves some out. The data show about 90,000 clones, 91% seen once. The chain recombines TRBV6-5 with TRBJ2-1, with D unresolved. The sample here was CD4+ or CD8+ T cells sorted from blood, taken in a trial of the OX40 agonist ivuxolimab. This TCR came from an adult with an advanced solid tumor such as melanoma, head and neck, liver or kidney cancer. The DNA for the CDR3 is TGTGCCACACAACGCACGGCCCATGAGCAGTTCTTC. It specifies CATQRTAHEQFF.